A selection of T cell receptor beta chains follows, all from one sample in a study of blood T cell repertoires in COVID-19. Clones were read by immunoSEQ multiplex PCR, and TCRdb kept only the in-frame ones, dropping some. The data contain 110,000 or so clones, about 90% of them seen just once; the ten biggest clones take up over 4%. The sequenced sample consisted of peripheral blood. The receptors were gathered from a woman aged 45-65 years with acute or convalescent COVID-19. Each CDR3 is given with its conserved first and last residue. D genes are given only for firm matches. Part of the rows lack a size; the others show once, few, many or a class for expanded clones.

CDR3 length	V gene	D gene	clone size	J gene	CDR3 protein	CDR3 DNA
15	TRBV11-2	NA	few	TRBJ1-1	CASSAPQGVITEAFF	TGTGCCAGCAGCGCCCCACAAGGGGTGATCACTGAAGCTTTCTTT
14	TRBV2	TRBD1	NA	TRBJ1-2	CASSLTGGAGGYTF	TGTGCCAGCAGTTTAACAGGGGGCGCGGGGGGCTACACCTTC
15	TRBV19	NA	NA	TRBJ1-5	CASSIAVALTGAQHF	TGTGCCAGTAGTATAGCGGTTGCTCTCACCGGGGCCCAGCATTTT
15	TRBV6-5	TRBD1	NA	TRBJ1-5	CASSYSFTGDQPQHF	TGTGCCAGCAGTTACTCTTTCACAGGGGATCAGCCCCAGCATTTT
15	TRBV24-1	NA	NA	TRBJ2-2	CATSDLQGSTGELFF	TGTGCCACCAGTGATTTGCAGGGATCCACCGGGGAGCTGTTTTTT
15	TRBV6-5	NA	few	TRBJ1-2	CATQSHTWSNYGYTF	TGTGCCACCCAATCCCACACCTGGTCTAACTATGGCTACACCTTC
14	TRBV19	NA	NA	TRBJ2-3	CASSIGGLTDTQYF	TGTGCCAGTAGTATAGGGGGCCTCACAGATACGCAGTATTTT
16	TRBV5-6	NA	NA	TRBJ2-1	CASSLFISGGYNEQFF	TGTGCCAGCAGCTTGTTTATCTCAGGAGGCTACAATGAGCAGTTCTTC
16	TRBV11-3	TRBD1	NA	TRBJ2-5	CASSLGWTGEQETQYF	TGTGCCAGCAGCTTAGGATGGACAGGGGAGCAAGAGACCCAGTACTTC
14	TRBV7-2	NA	NA	TRBJ2-7	CASSFRDSQYEQYF	TGTGCCAGCAGCTTCCGGGACTCGCAATACGAGCAGTACTTC
15	TRBV6-5	TRBD1	NA	TRBJ1-1	CASSYVGTGGTEAFF	TGTGCCAGCAGTTACGTGGGAACAGGGGGCACTGAAGCTTTCTTT
13	TRBV11-2	NA	NA	TRBJ1-2	CASSLGGGVGYTF	TGTGCCAGCAGCTTAGGGGGCGGTGTTGGCTACACCTTC
14	TRBV28	NA	NA	TRBJ1-2	CASSGTRVVYGYTF	TGTGCCAGCAGTGGCACCAGGGTAGTCTATGGCTACACCTTC
15	TRBV4-3	TRBD2	NA	TRBJ2-2	CASSQGLAVAGELFF	TGCGCCAGCAGCCAAGGACTAGCGGTGGCCGGGGAGCTGTTTTTT
15	TRBV6-5	NA	NA	TRBJ2-1	CASSYSVAHYNEQFF	TGTGCCAGCAGTTACTCGGTAGCTCACTACAATGAGCAGTTCTTC
17	TRBV4-1	TRBD2	NA	TRBJ2-3	CASRSPGGGDNTDTQYF	TGCGCCAGCAGGTCACCCGGCGGGGGGGATAACACAGATACGCAGTATTTT
15	TRBV7-8	NA	NA	TRBJ2-1	CASTQRSFSYNEQFF	TGTGCCAGCACCCAACGCAGTTTCTCCTACAATGAGCAGTTCTTC
14	TRBV7-2	TRBD1	NA	TRBJ2-1	CASSLAQGAVEQFF	TGTGCCAGCAGCTTAGCGCAGGGGGCGGTTGAGCAGTTCTTC
13	TRBV6-5	NA	NA	TRBJ2-1	CATVGGPGNEQFF	TGTGCCACTGTGGGCGGCCCAGGGAATGAGCAGTTCTTC
13	TRBV5-5	NA	NA	TRBJ2-7	CASSLNQVYEQYF	TGTGCCAGCAGCTTGAATCAGGTGTACGAGCAGTACTTC